This record looks at one T cell receptor (beta chain) sequence and its context. The sample comes from a study of T cells in Graves' hyperthyroidism and ophthalmopathy. Germline values: CDR1 MNHEY, CDR2 SMNVEV (reference sequence). V dropped 5 bases and J dropped 1; count of bases not matched to a gene: 9. The CDR3 runs to 19 residues. Together with thyroid ultrasound, orbital computed tomography, serum thyroxine and TRAb, clinical symptoms were used for diagnoses. Researchers amplified the TCR beta CDR3 regions from RNA transcripts. HTBI primers were the set used in a first-round RT-PCR of the TCR CDR3. TCRdb re-called the multiplex PCR reads through MiXCR, storing one row per CDR3 protein. Of hundreds of thousands of distinct CDR3 sequences detected, about 15% appear once; the ten largest clones hold around 12%.

Source material: blood. The rearrangement links TRBV27 to TRBJ2-1; 15 bases align to TRBD2. The sequence was obtained from a woman aged 50 to 65 with Graves' ophthalmopathy. The CDR3 spells CASSKPGLAGGGSYNEQFF. The CDR3 DNA follows: TGTGCCAGCAGTAAACCGGGACTAGCGGGAGGAGGGTCCTACAATGAGCAGTTCTTC.